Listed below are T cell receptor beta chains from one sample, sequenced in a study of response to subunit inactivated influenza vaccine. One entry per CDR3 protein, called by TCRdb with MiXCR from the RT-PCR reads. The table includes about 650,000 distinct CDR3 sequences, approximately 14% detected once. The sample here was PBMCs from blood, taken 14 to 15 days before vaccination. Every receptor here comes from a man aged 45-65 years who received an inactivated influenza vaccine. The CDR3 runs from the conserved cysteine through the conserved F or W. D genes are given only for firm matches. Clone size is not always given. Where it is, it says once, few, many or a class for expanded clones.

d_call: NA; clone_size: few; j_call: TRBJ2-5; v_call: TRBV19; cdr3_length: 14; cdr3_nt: TGTGCCAGTAGGGAAACAGGGCCCATTGGGACCCAGTACTTC; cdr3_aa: CASRETGPIGTQYF
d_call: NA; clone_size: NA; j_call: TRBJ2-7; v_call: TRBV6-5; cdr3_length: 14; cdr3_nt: TGTGCCAGCAGTAACTCGGACAGATCCTACGAGCAGTACTTC; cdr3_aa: CASSNSDRSYEQYF
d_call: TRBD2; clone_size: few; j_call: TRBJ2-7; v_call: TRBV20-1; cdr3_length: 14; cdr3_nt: TGCAGTGCTAGAGACACGGGAGGATCCTACGAGCAGTACTTC; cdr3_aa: CSARDTGGSYEQYF
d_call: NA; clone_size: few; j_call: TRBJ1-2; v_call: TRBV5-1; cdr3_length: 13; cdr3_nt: TGCGCCAGCAGATATGACACCAACTATGGCTACACCTTC; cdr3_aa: CASRYDTNYGYTF
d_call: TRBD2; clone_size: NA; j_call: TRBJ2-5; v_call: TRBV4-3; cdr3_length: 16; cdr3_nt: TGCGCCAGCAGCCAAGCGGCTAGCGGGGGGGGCGAGACCCAGTACTTC; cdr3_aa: CASSQAASGGGETQYF
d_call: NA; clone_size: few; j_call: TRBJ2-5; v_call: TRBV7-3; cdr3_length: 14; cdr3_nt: TGTGCCAGCAGCACCTCAGGGGTGGAAGAGACCCAGTACTTC; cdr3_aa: CASSTSGVEETQYF
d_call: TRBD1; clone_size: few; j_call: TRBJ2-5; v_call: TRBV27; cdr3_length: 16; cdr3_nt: TGTGCCAGCAGTCCCCGGGACAGGGGGCCTCAAGAGACCCAGTACTTC; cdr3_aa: CASSPRDRGPQETQYF
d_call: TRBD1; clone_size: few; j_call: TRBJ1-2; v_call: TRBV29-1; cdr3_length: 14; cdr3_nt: TGCAGCGCTAGGGACAGGGCGACAAACTATGGCTACACCTTC; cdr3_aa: CSARDRATNYGYTF
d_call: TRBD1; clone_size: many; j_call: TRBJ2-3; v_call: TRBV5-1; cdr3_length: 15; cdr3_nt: TGCGCCAGCAGCTCGGGGACAGGGTCGACAGATACGCAGTATTTT; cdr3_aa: CASSSGTGSTDTQYF
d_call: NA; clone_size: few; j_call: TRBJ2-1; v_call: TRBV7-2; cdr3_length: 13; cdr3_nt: TGTGCCAATCGGGTTTCCTCCTACAATGAGCAGTTCTTC; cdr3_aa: CANRVSSYNEQFF
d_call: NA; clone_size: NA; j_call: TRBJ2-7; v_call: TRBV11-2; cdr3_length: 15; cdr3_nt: TGTGCCAGCAGCTTAGGGCACAGGAGCTCCTACGAGCAGTACTTC; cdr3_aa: CASSLGHRSSYEQYF
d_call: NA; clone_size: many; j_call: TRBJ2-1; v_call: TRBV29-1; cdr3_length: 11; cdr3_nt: TGCAGCGTCCAGAGGAGGAATGAGCAGTTCTTC; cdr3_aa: CSVQRRNEQFF
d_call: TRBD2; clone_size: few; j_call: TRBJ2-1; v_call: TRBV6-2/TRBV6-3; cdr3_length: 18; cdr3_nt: TGTGCCAGCAGTTACGCCGGATCTAGCGGGATTAAGCGGAATGAGCAGTTCTTC; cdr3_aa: CASSYAGSSGIKRNEQFF
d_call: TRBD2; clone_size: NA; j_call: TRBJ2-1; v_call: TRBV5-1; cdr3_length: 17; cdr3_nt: TGCGCCAGCAGCCCTGTCCCGACTAGCGGGGGGATCAATGAGCAGTTCTTC; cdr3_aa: CASSPVPTSGGINEQFF
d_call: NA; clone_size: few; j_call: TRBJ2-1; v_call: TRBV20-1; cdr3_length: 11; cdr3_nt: TGCAGTGCTAGCAGGGGCAATGAGCAGTTCTTC; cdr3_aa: CSASRGNEQFF
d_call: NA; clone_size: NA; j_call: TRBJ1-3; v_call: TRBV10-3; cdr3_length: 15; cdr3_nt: TGTGCCACCGGGGGGGACGTCGTCTCTGGAAACACCATATATTTT; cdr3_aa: CATGGDVVSGNTIYF
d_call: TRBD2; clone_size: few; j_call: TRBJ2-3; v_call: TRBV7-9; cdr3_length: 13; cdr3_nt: TGTGCCAGCGGCGGGGGGAGCACAGATACGCAGTATTTT; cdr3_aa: CASGGGSTDTQYF
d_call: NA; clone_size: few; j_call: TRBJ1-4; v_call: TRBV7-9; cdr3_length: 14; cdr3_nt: TGTGCCAGCAGCTTAAGGCAATTGGATGAAAAACTGTTTTTT; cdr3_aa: CASSLRQLDEKLFF
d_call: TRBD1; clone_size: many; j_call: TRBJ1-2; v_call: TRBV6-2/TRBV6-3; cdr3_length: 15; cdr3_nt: TGTGCCGGCGCGGGTTTTGGCAGGGGGATCGATGGCTACACCTTC; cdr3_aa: CAGAGFGRGIDGYTF
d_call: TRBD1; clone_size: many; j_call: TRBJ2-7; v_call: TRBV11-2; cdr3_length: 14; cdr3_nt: TGTGCCAGCAGCTTAGGACGACAGGGCTACGAGCAGTACTTC; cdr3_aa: CASSLGRQGYEQYF
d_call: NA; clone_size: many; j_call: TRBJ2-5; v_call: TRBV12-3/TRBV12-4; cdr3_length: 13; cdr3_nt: TGTGCCAGCAGTATAAAGTACCAAGAGACCCAGTACTTC; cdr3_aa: CASSIKYQETQYF
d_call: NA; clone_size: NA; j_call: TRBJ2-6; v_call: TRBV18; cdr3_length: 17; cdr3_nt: TGTGCCAGCTCACCCGGGGTAGGGGAACCTGGGGCCAACGTCCTGACTTTC; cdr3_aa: CASSPGVGEPGANVLTF
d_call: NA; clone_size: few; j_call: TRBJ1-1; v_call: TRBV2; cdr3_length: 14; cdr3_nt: TGTGCCAGCAGTTCGGACAGTCGGAACACTGAAGCTTTCTTT; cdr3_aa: CASSSDSRNTEAFF
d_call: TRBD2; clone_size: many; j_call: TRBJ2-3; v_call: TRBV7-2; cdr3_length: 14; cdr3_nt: TGTGCCAGCAGCCATAGCGGGGTATCAGATACGCAGTATTTT; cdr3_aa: CASSHSGVSDTQYF
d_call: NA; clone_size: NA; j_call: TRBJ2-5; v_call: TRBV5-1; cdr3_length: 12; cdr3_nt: TGCGCCAGCAGCTCTTTCGAAGAGACCCAGTACTTC; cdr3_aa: CASSSFEETQYF
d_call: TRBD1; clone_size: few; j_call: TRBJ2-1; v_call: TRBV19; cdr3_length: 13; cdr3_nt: TGTGCCAGTAGAATGGACAGGTGGAATGAGCAGTTCTTC; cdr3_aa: CASRMDRWNEQFF
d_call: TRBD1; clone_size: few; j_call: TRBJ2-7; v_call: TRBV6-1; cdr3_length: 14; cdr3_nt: TGTGCCAGCAGTCCATCCTGGACAGGGCGAGAGCAGTACTTC; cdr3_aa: CASSPSWTGREQYF
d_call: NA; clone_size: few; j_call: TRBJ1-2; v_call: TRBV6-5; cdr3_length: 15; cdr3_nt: TGTGCCAGCAGTTACTCGAGTAACCCCGGGTATGGCTACACCTTC; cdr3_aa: CASSYSSNPGYGYTF
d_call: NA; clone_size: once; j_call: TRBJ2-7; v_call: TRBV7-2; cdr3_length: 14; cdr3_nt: TGTGCCAGCAGCTTAGTGGTGGGAAACTACGAGCAGTACTTC; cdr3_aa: CASSLVVGNYEQYF
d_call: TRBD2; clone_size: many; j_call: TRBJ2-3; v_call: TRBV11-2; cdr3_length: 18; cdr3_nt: TGTGCCAGCAGCTTAGTGGGACTAGCAATACCTAGCACAGATACGCAGTATTTT; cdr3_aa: CASSLVGLAIPSTDTQYF
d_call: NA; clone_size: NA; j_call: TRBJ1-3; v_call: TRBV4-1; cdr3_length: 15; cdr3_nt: TGCGCCAGCAGCCAAATACGGGCAGCTGGAAACACCATATATTTT; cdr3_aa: CASSQIRAAGNTIYF
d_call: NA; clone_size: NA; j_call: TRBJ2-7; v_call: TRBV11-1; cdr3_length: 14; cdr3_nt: TGTGCCAGCAGCTTCTGGGGGAAGGGCTACGAGCAGTACTTC; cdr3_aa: CASSFWGKGYEQYF
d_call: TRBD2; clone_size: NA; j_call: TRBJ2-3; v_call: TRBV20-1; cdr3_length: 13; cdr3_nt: TGCAGTGCTAGACTAGCGGGCGGAGATACGCAGTATTTT; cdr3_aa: CSARLAGGDTQYF
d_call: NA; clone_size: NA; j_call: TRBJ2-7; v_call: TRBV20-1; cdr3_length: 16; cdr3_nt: TGCAGTGCTCTTACCGAAGACACGGGCCTTCTTTACGAGCAGTACTTC; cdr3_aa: CSALTEDTGLLYEQYF
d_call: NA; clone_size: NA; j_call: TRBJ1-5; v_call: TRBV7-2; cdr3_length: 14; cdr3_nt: TGTGCCAGCAGCTTAGTTCAGGGTGGTCAGCCCCAGCATTTT; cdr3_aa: CASSLVQGGQPQHF
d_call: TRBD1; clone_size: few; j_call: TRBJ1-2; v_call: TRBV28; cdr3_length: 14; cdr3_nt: TGTGCCAGCAGTCCAACGGACAGGCACTATGGCTACACCTTC; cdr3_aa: CASSPTDRHYGYTF
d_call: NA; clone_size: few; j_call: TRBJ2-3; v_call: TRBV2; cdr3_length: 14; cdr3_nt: TGTGCCAGCATGCCACCTGCTAGCACAGATACGCAGTATTTT; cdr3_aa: CASMPPASTDTQYF
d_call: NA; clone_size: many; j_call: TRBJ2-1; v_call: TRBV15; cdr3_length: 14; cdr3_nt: TGTGCCACCAGCAGAGAACTAGACTACAATGAGCAGTTCTTC; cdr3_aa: CATSRELDYNEQFF
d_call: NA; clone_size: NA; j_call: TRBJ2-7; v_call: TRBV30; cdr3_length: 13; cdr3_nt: TGTGCCTGGAGTGTAGGCGAAGCCTACGAGCAGTACTTC; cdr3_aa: CAWSVGEAYEQYF
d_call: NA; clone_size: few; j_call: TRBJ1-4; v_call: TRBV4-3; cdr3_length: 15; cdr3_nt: TGCGCCAGCAGCCAAGATCTGGGGAGGGATGTGAAACTGTTTTTT; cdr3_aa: CASSQDLGRDVKLFF
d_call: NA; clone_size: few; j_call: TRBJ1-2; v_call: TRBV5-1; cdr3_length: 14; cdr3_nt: TGCGCCAGCAGCGACCCGGGATCGCGATATGGCTACACCTTC; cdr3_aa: CASSDPGSRYGYTF
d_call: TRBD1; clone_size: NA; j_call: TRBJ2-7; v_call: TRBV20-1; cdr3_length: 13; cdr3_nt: TGCAGTGCTACCGGACAGGGGGCTTACGAGCAGTACTTC; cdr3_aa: CSATGQGAYEQYF
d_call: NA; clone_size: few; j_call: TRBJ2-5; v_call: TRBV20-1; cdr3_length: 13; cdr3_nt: TGCAGTGCTAGTCGGGTACGGCAAGAGACCCAGTACTTC; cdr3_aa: CSASRVRQETQYF
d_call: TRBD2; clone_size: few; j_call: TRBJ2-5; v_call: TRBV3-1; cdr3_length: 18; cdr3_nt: TGTGCCAGCAGCCAAGATAGTATGCTAGCGGGGAACTGGGAGACCCAGTACTTC; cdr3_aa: CASSQDSMLAGNWETQYF
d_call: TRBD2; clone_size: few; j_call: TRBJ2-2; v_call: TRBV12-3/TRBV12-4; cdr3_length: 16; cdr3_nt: TGTGCCAGCAGTACTAGCGGGGGGGCCGTCACCGGGGAGCTGTTTTTT; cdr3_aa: CASSTSGGAVTGELFF
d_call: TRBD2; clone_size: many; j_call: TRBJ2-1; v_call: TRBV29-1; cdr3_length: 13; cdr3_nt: TGCAGCTTTGGGACTAGCGGGAGCTATGAGCAGTTCTTC; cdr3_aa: CSFGTSGSYEQFF
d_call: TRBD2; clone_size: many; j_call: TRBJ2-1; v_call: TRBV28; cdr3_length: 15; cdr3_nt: TGTGCCAGCAGCCAGTCGGGGGGGGCCTACAATGAGCAGTTCTTC; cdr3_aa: CASSQSGGAYNEQFF
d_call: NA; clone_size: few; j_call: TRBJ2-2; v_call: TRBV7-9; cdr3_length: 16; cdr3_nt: TGTGCCAGCAGCTTAGATGGCGGACCGCACACCGGGGAGCTGTTTTTT; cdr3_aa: CASSLDGGPHTGELFF